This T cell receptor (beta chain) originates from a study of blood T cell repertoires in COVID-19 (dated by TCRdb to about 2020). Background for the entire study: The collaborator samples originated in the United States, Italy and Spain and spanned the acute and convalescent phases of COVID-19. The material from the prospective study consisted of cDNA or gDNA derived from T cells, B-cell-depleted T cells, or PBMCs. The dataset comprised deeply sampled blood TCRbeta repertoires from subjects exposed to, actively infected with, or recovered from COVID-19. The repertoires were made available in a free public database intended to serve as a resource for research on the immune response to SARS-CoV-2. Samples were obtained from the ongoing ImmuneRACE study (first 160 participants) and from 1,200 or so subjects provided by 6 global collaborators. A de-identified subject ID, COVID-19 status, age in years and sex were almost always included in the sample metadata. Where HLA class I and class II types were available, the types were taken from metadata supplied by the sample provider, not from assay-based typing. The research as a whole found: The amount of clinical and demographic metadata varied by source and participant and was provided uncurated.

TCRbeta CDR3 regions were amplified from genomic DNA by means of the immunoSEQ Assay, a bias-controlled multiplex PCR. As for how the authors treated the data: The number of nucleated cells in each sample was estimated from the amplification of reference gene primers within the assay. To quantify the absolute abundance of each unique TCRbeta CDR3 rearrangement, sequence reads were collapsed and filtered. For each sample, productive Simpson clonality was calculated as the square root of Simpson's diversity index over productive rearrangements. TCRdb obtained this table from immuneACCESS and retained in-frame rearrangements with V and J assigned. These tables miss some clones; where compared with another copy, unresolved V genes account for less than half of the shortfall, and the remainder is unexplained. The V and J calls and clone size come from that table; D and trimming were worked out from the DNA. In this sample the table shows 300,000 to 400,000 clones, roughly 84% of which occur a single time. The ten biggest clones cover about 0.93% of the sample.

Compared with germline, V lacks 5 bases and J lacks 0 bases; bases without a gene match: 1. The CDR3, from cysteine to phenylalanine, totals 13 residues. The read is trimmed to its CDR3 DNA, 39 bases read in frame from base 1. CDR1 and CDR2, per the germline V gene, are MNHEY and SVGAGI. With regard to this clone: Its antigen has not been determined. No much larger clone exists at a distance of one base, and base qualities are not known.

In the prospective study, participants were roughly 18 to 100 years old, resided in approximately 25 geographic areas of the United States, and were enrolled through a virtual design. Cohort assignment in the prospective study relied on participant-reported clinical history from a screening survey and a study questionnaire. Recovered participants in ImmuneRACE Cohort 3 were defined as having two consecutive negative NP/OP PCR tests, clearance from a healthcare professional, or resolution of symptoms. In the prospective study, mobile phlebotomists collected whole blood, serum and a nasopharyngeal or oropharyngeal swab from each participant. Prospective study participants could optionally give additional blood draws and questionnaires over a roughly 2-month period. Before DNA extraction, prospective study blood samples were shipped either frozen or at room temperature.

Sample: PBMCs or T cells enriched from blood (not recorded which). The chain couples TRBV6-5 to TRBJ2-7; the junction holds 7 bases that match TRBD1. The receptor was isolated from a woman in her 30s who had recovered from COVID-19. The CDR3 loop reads CASSRTGSYEQYF. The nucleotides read TGTGCCAGCAGTAGGACAGGCTCCTACGAGCAGTACTTC.